The entry below gives a single TCR beta chain sequence along with its context. CDR3 length: 16 residues. CDR1 is MNHEY and CDR2 is SMNVEV in the germline V gene (reference sequence). Trimming cost V 0 bases and J 5 bases, with 17 bases left between them. The sample comes from a study of T cell responses to AZD1222 COVID-19 vaccine. Sequencing was performed with immunoSEQ multiplex PCR; in TCRdb, only in-frame clones are kept and a portion is missing. The table records 90,000 to 120,000 clones, 85% to 90% of them present only once. The sample consisted of peripheral blood, taken on day 0 of AZD1222 vaccination. The TCR comes from an adult in good health. This chain uses TRBV27 with TRBJ2-7, with D possibly matching TRBD2 (5 bases). CDR3 sequence reads: CASSLSPGNPIHEQYF. In DNA, the CDR3 is TGTGCCAGCAGTTTATCGCCGGGGAATCCGATCCACGAGCAGTACTTC.